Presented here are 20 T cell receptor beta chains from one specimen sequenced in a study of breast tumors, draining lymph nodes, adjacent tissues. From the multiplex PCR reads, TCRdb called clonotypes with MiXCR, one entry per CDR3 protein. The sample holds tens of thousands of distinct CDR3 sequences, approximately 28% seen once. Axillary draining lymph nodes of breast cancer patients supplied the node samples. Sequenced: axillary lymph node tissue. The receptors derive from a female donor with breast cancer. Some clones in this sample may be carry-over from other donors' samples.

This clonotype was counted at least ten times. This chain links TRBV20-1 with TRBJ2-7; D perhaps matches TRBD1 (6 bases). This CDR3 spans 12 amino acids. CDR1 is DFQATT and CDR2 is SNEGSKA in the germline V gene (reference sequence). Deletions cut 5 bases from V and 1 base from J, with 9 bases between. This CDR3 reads CSARQGSYEQYF. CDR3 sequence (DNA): TGCAGTGCTCGGCAGGGGTCCTACGAGCAGTACTTC.

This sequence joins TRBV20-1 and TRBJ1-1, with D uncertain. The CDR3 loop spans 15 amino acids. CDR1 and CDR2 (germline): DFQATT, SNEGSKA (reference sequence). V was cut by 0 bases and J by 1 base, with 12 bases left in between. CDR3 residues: CSARDWERKNTEAFF. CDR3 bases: TGCAGTGCTAGAGATTGGGAACGTAAGAACACTGAAGCTTTCTTT.

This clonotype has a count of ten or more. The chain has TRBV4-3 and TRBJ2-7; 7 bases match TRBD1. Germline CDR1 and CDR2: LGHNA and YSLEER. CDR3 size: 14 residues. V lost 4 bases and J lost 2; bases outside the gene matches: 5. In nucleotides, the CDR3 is TGCGCCAGCAGCCTCTTGCAGGGGGCCTACGAGCAGTACTTC. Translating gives CASSLLQGAYEQYF.

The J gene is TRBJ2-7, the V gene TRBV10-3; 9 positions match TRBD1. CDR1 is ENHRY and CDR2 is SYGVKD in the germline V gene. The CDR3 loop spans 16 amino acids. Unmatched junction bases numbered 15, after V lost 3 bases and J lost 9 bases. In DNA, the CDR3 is TGTGCCATCAGTGACGGGCCGGGACAGGGTGCCTGCGGGCAGTACTTC. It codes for CAISDGPGQGACGQYF.

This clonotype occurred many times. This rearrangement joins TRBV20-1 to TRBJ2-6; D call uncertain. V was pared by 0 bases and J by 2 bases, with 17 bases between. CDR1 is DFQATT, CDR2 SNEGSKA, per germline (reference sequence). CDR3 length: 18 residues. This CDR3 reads CSAREQTQVLPGANVLTF. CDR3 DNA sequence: TGCAGTGCTAGAGAGCAGACCCAGGTTCTCCCTGGGGCCAACGTCCTGACTTTC.

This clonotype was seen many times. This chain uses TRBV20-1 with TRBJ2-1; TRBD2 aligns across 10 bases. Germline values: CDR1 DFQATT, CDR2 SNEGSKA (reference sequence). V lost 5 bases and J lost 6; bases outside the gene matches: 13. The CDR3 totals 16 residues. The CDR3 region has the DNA TGCAGTGCTTCTAGCCCCAGCGGGAGGGCCTCCAATGAGCAGTTCTTC. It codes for CSASSPSGRASNEQFF.

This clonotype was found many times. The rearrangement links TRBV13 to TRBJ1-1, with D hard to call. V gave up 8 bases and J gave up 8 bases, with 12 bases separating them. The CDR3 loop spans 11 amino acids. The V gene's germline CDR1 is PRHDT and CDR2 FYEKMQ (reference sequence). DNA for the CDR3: TGTGCCAGCCCGACCCGGACCGAAGCTTTCTTT. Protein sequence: CASPTRTEAFF.

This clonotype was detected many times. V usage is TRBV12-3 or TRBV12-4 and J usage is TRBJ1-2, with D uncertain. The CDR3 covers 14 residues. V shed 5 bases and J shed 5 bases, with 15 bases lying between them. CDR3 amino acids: CASSPRDPGYGYTF. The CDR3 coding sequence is TGTGCCAGCAGTCCGCGGGATCCCGGGTATGGCTACACCTTC.

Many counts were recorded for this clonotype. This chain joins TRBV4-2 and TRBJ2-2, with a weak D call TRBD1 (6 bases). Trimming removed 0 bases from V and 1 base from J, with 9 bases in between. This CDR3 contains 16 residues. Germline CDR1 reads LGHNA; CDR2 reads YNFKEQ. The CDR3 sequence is CASSQDPGQNTGELFF. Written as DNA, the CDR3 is TGTGCCAGCAGCCAAGATCCGGGACAGAACACCGGGGAGCTGTTTTTT.

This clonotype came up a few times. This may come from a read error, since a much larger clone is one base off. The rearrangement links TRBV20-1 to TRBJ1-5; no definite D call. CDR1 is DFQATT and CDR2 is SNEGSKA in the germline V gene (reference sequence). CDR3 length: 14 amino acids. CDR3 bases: TGCAGTGCTAGAGATCCACCTAGCAATCCGCCCCAGCATTTT. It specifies CSARDPPSNPPQHF.

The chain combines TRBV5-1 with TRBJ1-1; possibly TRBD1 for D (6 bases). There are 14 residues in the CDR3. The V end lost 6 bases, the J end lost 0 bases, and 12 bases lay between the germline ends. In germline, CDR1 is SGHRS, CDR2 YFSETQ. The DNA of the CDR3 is TGCGCCAGCACGTTGGACAGCCTGAACACTGAAGCTTTCTTT. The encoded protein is CASTLDSLNTEAFF.

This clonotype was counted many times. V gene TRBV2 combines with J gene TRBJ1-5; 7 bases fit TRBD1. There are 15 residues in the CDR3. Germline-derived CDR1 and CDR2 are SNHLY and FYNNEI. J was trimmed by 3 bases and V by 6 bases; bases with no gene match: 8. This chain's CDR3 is CASSRRQGNNQPQHF. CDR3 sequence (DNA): TGTGCCAGCAGCCGACGACAGGGTAACAATCAGCCCCAGCATTTT. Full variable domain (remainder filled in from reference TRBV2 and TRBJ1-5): EPEVTQTPSHQVTQMGQEVILRCVPISNHLYFYWYRQILGQKVEFLVSFYNNEISEKSEIFDDQFSVERPDGSNFTLKIRSTKLEDSAMYFCASSRRQGNNQPQHFGDGTRLSIL.

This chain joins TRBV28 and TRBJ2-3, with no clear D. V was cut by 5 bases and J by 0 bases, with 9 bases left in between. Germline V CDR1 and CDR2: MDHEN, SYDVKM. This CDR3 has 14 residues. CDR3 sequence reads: CASSAPSSTDTQYF. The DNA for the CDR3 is TGTGCCAGCAGTGCCCCGTCTAGCACAGATACGCAGTATTTT.

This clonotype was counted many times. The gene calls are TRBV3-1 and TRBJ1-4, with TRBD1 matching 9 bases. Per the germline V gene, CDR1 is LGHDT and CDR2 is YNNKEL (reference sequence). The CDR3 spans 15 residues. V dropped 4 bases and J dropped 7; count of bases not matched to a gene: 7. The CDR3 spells CASSPTGTGREKLFF. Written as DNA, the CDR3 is TGTGCCAGCAGCCCAACCGGGACAGGGCGTGAAAAACTGTTTTTT.

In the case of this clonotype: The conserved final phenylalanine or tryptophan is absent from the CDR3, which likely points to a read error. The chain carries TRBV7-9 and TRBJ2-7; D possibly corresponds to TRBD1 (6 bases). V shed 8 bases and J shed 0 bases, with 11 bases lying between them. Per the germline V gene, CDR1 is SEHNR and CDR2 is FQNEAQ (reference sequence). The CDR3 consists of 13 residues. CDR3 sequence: CASRDIGSYEQYL. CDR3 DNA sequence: TGTGCCAGCCGGGACATCGGCTCCTACGAGCAGTACCTC.

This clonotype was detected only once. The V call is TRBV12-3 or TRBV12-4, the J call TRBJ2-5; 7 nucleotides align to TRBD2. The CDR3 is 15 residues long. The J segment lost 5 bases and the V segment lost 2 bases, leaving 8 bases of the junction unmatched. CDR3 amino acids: CASSLRRESWETQYF. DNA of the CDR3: TGTGCCAGCAGTTTACGGCGGGAGAGTTGGGAGACCCAGTACTTC.

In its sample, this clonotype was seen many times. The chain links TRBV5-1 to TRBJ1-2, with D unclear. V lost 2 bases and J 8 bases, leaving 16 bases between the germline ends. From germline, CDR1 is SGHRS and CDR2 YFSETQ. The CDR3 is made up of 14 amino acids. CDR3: CASSLIGPLGGYTF. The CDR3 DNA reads TGCGCCAGCAGCTTAATCGGGCCCCTCGGAGGCTACACCTTC. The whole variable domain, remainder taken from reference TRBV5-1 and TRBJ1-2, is KAGVTQTPRYLIKTRGQQVTLSCSPISGHRSVSWYQQTPGQGLQFLFEYFSETQRNKGNFPGRFSGRQFSNSRSEMNVSTLELGDSALYLCASSLIGPLGGYTFGSGTRLTVV.

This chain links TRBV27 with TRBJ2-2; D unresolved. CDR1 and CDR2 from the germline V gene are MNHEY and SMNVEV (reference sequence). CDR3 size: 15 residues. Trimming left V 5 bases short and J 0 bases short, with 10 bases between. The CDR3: CASSIRSTNTGELFF. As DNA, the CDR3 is TGTGCCAGCAGTATCCGATCTACGAACACCGGGGAGCTGTTTTTT.

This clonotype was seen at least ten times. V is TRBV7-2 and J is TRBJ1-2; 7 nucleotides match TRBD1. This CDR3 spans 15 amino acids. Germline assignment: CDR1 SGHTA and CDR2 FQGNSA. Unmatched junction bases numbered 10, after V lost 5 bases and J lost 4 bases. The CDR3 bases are TGTGCCAGCAGCCCAGGGGGTGGCACCTTCTATGGCTACACCTTC. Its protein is CASSPGGGTFYGYTF.

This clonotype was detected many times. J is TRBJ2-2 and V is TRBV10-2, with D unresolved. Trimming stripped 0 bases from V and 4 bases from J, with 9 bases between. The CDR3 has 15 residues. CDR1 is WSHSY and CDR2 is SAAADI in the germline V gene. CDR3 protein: CASSESILVTGELFF. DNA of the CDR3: TGCGCCAGCAGTGAGTCGATACTGGTCACCGGGGAGCTGTTTTTT.